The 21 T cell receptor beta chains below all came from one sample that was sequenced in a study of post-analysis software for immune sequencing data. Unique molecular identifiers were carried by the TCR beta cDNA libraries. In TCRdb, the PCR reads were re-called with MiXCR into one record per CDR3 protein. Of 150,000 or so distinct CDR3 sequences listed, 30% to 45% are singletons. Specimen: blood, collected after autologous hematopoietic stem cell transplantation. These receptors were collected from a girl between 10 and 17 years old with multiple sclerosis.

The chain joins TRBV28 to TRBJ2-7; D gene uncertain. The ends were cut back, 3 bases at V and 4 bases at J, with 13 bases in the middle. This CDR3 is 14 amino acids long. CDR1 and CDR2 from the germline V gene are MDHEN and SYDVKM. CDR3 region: CASSFGLPRYEQYF. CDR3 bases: TGTGCCAGCAGTTTCGGTCTCCCGCGGTACGAGCAGTACTTC.

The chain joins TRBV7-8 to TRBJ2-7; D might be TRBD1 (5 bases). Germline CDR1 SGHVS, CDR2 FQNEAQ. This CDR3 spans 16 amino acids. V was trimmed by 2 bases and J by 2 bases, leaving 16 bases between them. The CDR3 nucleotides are TGTGCCAGCAGCTTACGGACACCCAAGTCCCCCTACGAGCAGTACTTC. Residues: CASSLRTPKSPYEQYF.

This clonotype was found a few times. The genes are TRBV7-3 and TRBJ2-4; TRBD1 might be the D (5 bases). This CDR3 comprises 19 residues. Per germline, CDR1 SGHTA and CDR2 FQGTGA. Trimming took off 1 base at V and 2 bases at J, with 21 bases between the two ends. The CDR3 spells CASSLNLGLIGDTKNIQYF. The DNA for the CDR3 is TGTGCCAGCAGCTTAAATTTAGGTTTAATAGGGGATACCAAAAACATTCAGTACTTC.

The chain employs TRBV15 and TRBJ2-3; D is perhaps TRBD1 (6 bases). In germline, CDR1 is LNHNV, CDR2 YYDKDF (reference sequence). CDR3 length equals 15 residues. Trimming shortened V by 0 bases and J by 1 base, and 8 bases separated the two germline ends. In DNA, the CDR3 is TGTGCCACCAGCAGAGAGGCAGGGGGCACAGATACGCAGTATTTT. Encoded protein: CATSREAGGTDTQYF. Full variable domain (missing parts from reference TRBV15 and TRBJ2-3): DAMVIQNPRYQVTQFGKPVTLSCSQTLNHNVMYWYQQKSSQAPKLLFHYYDKDFNNEADTPDNFQSRRPNTSFCFLDIRSPGLGDTAMYLCATSREAGGTDTQYFGPGTRLTVL.

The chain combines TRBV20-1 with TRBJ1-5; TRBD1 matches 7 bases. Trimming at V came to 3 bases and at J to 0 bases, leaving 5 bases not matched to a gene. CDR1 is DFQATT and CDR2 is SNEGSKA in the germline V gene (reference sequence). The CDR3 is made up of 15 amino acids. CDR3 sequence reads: CSARTTGPSNQPQHF. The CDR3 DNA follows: TGCAGTGCTAGGACGACAGGGCCTAGCAATCAGCCCCAGCATTTT.

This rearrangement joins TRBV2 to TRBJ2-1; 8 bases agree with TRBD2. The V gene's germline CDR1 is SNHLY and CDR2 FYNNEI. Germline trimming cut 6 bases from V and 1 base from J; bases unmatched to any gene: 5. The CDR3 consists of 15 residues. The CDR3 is CASSNLAGSYNEQFF. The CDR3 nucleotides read TGTGCCAGCAGCAATTTAGCGGGATCCTACAATGAGCAGTTCTTC.

The CDR3 reads CASSWGATDTQYF. The CDR3 DNA sequence: TGTGCCAGCAGCTGGGGGGCCACAGATACGCAGTATTTT. V is TRBV14 and J is TRBJ2-3; TRBD1 or TRBD2 may be the D gene (6 bases each). V dropped 5 bases and J dropped 2 bases, with 8 bases sitting between them. The CDR3 contains 13 residues. Germline V gene lookup returns CDR1 SGHDN and CDR2 FVKESK.

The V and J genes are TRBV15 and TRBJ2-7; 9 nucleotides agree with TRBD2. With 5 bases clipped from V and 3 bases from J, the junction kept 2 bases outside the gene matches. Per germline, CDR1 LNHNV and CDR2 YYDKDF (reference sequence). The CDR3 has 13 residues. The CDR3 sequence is CATSGLASYEQYF. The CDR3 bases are TGTGCCACCAGCGGACTAGCGAGCTACGAGCAGTACTTC.

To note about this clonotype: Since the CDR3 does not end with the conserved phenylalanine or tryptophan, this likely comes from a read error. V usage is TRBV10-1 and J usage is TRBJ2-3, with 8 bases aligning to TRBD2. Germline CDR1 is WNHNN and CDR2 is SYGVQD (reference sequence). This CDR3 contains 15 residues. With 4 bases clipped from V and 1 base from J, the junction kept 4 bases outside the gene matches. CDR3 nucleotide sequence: TGCGCCAGCAGTGGTAATAGCGGGGGCACAGATACGCAGTATTTA. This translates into CASSGNSGGTDTQYL.

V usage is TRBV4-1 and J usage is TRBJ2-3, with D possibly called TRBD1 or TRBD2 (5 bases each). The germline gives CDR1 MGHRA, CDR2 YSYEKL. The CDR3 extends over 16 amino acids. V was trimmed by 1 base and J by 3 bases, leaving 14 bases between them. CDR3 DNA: TGCGCCAGCAGCCAAGGAGAGGGGAGTTTAACAGATACGCAGTATTTT. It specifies CASSQGEGSLTDTQYF.

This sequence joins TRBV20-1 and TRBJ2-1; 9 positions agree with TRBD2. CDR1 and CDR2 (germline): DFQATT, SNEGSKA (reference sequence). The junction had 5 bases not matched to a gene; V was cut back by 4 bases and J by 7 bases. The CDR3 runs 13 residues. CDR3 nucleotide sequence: TGCAGTGCTACCAGCGGGGGGATGAATGAGCAGTTCTTC. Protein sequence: CSATSGGMNEQFF.

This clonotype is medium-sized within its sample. For the CDR3, the DNA is TGCAGTGCTAGGGGCATCAGGACTAGCATGATGAATGAGCAGTTCTTC. This gives the protein CSARGIRTSMMNEQFF. The J gene is TRBJ2-1, the V gene TRBV20-1, with TRBD2 identical over 8 bases. This CDR3 has 16 residues. V shed 3 bases, J shed 7 bases, and the junction held 14 bases outside the gene matches. Germline values: CDR1 DFQATT, CDR2 SNEGSKA (reference sequence).

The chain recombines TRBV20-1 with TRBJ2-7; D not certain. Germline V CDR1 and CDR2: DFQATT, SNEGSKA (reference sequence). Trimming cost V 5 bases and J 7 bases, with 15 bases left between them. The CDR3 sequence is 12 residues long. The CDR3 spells CSAQLLLMEQYF. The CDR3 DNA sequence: TGCAGTGCTCAACTCCTCCTCATGGAGCAGTACTTC.

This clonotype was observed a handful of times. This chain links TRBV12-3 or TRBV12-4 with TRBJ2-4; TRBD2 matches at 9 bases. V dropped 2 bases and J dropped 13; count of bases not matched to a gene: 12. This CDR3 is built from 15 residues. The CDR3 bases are TGTGCCAGCAGTTTAACCTTAGCGGGAGTAACTGAGCAGTACTTC. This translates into CASSLTLAGVTEQYF.

The CDR3 DNA reads as TGTGCCAGCAGCACCGGACAAGGACTAGCCGAAACGGGAGATACGCAGTATTTT. The encoded protein is CASSTGQGLAETGDTQYF. The chain links TRBV7-2 to TRBJ2-3; the match to TRBD2 covers 8 bases. Germline CDR1 reads SGHTA; CDR2 reads FQGNSA. The CDR3 has 18 residues. The V and J ends lost 5 bases and 5 bases, in that order; junction bases with no gene match: 18.

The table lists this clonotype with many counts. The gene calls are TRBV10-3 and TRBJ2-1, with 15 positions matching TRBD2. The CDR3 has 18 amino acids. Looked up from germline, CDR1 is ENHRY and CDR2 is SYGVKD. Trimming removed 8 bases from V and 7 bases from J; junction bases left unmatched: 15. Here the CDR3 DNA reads TGTGCCATCGGCCGAGGACTAGCGGGAGGGAGTGGTGCGAATGAGCAGTTCTTC. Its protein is CAIGRGLAGGSGANEQFF.

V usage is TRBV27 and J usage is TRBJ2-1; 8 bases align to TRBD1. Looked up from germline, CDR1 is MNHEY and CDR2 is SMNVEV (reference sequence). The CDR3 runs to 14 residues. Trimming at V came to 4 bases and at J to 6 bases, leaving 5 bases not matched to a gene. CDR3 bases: TGTGCCAGCAGTTGGGGCAGGGGGCTCAATGAGCAGTTCTTC. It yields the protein CASSWGRGLNEQFF.

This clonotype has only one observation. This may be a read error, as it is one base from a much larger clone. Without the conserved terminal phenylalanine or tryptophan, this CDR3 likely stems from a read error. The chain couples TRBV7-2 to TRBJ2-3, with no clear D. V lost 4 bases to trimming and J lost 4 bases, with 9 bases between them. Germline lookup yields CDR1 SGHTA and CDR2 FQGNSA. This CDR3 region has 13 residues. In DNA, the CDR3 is TGTGCCAGCAGCTCCCTCGACGCAGATACGCAGTATTCT. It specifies CASSSLDADTQYS.

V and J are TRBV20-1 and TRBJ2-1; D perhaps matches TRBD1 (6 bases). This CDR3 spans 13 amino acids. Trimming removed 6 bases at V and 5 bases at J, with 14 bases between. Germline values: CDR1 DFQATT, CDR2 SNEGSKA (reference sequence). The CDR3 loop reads CSAHQGPNNEQFF. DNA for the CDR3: TGCAGTGCCCACCAGGGGCCAAACAATGAGCAGTTCTTC.

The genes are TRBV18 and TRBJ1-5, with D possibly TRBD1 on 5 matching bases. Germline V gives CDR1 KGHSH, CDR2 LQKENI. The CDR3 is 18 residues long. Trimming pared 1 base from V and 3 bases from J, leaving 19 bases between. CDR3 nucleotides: TGTGCCAGCTCACCACGTCGGCAGGGATCGACTAACAATCAGCCCCAGCATTTT. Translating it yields CASSPRRQGSTNNQPQHF.

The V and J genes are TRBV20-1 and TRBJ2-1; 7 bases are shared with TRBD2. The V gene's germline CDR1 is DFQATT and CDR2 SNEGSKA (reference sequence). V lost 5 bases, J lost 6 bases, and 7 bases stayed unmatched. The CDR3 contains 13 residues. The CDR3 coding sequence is TGCAGTGCTGGAGGGAGGGCCGGCAATGAGCAGTTCTTC. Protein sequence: CSAGGRAGNEQFF.